One and the same sample provided the 8 T cell receptor beta chains below, sequenced in a study of human T cells and chemical hapten exposure. Using its own MiXCR run on the RACE reads, TCRdb lists one record per CDR3 protein. The sample lists around 190,000 distinct CDR3 sequences, under 25% seen once, with approximately 6.7% in the top ten. Time point indicated: patch test 1, 2 weeks after DPC sensitization. Treatment in this sample: therapeutic diphenylcyclopropenone sensitization with weekly scalp DPC. The input for sequencing was whole blood, taken in connection with sensitization to the hapten diphenylcyclopropenone (DPC). The receptors come from a woman in her forties or fifties with alopecia areata. Some clones in this sample may be carry-over from other donors' samples.

The J gene is TRBJ2-2, the V gene TRBV28; 7 bases align to TRBD2. CDR3 length equals 14 residues. The ends lost 7 bases at V and 5 bases at J; junction bases unmatched: 7. CDR1 and CDR2 (germline): MDHEN, SYDVKM. Here the CDR3 reads CASTLAAGTGELFF. CDR3 nucleotides: TGTGCCAGCACCTTAGCAGCGGGGACCGGGGAGCTGTTTTTT. The variable domain in full, with the rest retrieved from reference TRBV28 and TRBJ2-2, is DVKVTQSSRYLVKRTGEKVFLECVQDMDHENMFWYRQDPGLGLRLIYFSYDVKMKEKGDIPEGYSVSREKKERFSLILESASTNQTSMYLCASTLAAGTGELFFGEGSRLTVL.

This clonotype was seen at least ten times. CDR3 residues: CASSLDRDTEAFF. CDR3 in DNA: TGTGCCAGCAGCCTGGACAGGGACACTGAAGCTTTCTTT. The gene calls are TRBV12-3 or TRBV12-4 and TRBJ1-1, with 8 nucleotides matching TRBD1. V trimming: 6 bases; J trimming: 3 bases; junction bases outside the gene matches: 3. This CDR3 has 13 amino acids.

This rearrangement joins TRBV11-3 to TRBJ2-1; 7 bases are a match to TRBD2. This CDR3 spans 17 amino acids. CDR1 and CDR2 from the germline V gene are SGHNT and YENEEA. Losses at the gene ends were 1 base for V and 0 bases for J; bases not matched to a gene: 6. The CDR3 region has the DNA TGTGCCAGCAGCTTAGGCGGCGGGGGAAGCTCCTACAATGAGCAGTTCTTC. It specifies CASSLGGGGSSYNEQFF.

V usage is TRBV6-5 and J usage is TRBJ1-2; a possible D gene is TRBD1 (5 bases). Germline V gene lookup returns CDR1 MNHEY and CDR2 SVGAGI. This CDR3 region has 14 residues. Trimming removed 2 bases from V and 8 bases from J, with 15 bases in between. CDR3 protein: CASSYSRQGGGYTF. CDR3 in DNA: TGTGCCAGCAGTTACAGTCGGCAGGGAGGAGGCTACACCTTC.

The table lists this clonotype with a few counts. This chain links TRBV9 with TRBJ2-7; a weak D match, TRBD2 (6 bases). The CDR3 is 15 residues long. Trimming left V 0 bases short and J 4 bases short, with 14 bases between. Germline V gene lookup returns CDR1 SGDLS and CDR2 YYNGEE. CDR3 DNA: TGTGCCAGCAGCGTAGACGGGAGCAGTAAGTACGAGCAGTACTTC. Its translation: CASSVDGSSKYEQYF.

The rearrangement links TRBV7-2 to TRBJ2-1; D unresolved. Looked up from germline, CDR1 is SGHTA and CDR2 is FQGNSA. With 3 bases removed from V and 1 base from J, the gap between germline ends came to 10 bases. The CDR3 runs to 15 residues. The CDR3 reads CASSFGLGSYNEQFF. The CDR3 nucleotides are TGTGCCAGCAGCTTTGGGTTAGGGTCCTACAATGAGCAGTTCTTC. The variable domain in full, with the rest retrieved from reference TRBV7-2 and TRBJ2-1, is GAGVSQSPSNKVTEKGKDVELRCDPISGHTALYWYRQSLGQGLEFLIYFQGNSAPDKSGLPSDRFSAERTGGSVSTLTIQRTQQEDSAVYLCASSFGLGSYNEQFFGPGTRLTVL.

This clonotype came up a few times. The V and J genes are TRBV5-1 and TRBJ2-2; possible D gene TRBD2, 5 bases. The germline V and J ends were trimmed by 0 bases and 6 bases, with 6 bases remaining between them. The CDR3 is made up of 13 amino acids. Germline CDR1 is SGHRS and CDR2 is YFSETQ. CDR3: CASSLDGAGELFF. The CDR3 region has the DNA TGCGCCAGCAGCTTGGACGGGGCCGGGGAGCTGTTTTTT.

The V gene is TRBV20-1, the J gene TRBJ2-1, with D unclear. Germline loops: CDR1 DFQATT, CDR2 SNEGSKA (reference sequence). This CDR3 has 12 residues. With 6 bases removed from V and 8 bases from J, the gap between germline ends came to 14 bases. The CDR3 DNA reads TGCAGTGCAGCGTCATCCAGCGATGAGCAGTTCTTC. The encoded protein is CSAASSSDEQFF.